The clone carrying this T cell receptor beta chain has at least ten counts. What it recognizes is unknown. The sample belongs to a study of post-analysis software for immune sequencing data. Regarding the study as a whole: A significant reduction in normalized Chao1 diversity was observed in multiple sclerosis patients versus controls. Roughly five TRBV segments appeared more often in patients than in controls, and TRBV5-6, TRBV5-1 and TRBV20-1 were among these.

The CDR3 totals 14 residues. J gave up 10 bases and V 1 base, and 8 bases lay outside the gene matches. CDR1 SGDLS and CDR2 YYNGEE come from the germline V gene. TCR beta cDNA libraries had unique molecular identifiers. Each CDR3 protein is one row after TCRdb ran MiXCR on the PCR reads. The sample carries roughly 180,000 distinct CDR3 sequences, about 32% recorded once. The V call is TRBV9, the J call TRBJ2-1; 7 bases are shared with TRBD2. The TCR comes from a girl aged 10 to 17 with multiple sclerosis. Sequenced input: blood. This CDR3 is CASSVSGASGEQFF. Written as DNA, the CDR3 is TGTGCCAGCAGCGTAAGCGGGGCCTCGGGAGAGCAGTTCTTC.